This T cell receptor (beta chain) was identified in a study of control samples from healthy donors and cancer patients. The CDR3 loop spans 12 amino acids. The V gene lost 6 bases and the J gene lost 1 base, with 6 bases spanning the gap. Sequencing was performed with immunoSEQ multiplex PCR; in TCRdb, only in-frame clones are kept and a portion is missing. Of fewer than 200,000 clones listed, roughly nine tenths were seen once; the top ten hold more than 1.3%. The chain carries TRBV12-3 or TRBV12-4 and TRBJ1-1; D unresolved. The sequence derives from a young man in good health. Sample: blood. Written as DNA, the CDR3 is TGTGCCAGCAGACGAGGGAACACTGAAGCTTTCTTT. Its protein product is CASRRGNTEAFF.